This T cell receptor (beta chain) was captured by sequencing in a study of spatial heterogeneity in lung cancer. TCRdb reprocessed the 5' RACE reads with MiXCR, giving one entry per CDR3 protein. The sample comprises about 10,000 distinct CDR3 sequences, roughly 12% of which are singletons, and over 9.5% rests with the top ten. At least ten counts were recorded for this clonotype. Its antigen is unknown. The germline CDR1 and CDR2 sequences are SGHVS and FNYEAQ. V shed 4 bases and J 7 bases; nucleotides not matched to a gene: 6. This CDR3 has 15 residues. As to time point: sample taken at primary tumor resection. Donation came from about 72 patients with untreated early-stage non-small cell lung cancer. Notes on the study in general: Higher tumor mutation counts went along with higher counts of expanded intratumoral alpha and beta TCRs.

The chain employs TRBV7-6 and TRBJ2-1; 11 positions agree with TRBD2. The starting material was lung tumor tissue, obtained at surgery. The origin of this receptor is a male donor with early-stage non-small cell lung cancer. CDR3 DNA: TGTGCCAGCAGCTCGCCACTAGCGGGAGTAAATGAGCAGTTCTTC. Its translation is CASSSPLAGVNEQFF.